A selection of T cell receptor beta chains follows, all from one sample in a study of cytomegalovirus exposure and HLA in healthy donors. TCRdb keeps only in-frame clones here, not all; method: immunoSEQ multiplex PCR. The sample gives about 97,000 clones, about 80% of which show up once; about 3.1% is in the top ten. Sequencing used PBMCs. Receptor source: a male donor in good health and CMV-seropositive. The CDR3 runs from the conserved cysteine through the conserved F or W. A D gene is named only where the DNA matches it firmly. Part of the rows lack a size; the others show once, few, many or a class for expanded clones.

J,size,D,V,CDR3,DNA
TRBJ2-7,-,-,TRBV7-9,CASSPQYEQYF,TGTGCCAGCAGCCCCCAATACGAGCAGTACTTC
TRBJ2-5,-,TRBD2,TRBV7-2,CASSYSGAGETQYF,TGTGCCAGCAGCTATAGCGGGGCGGGAGAGACCCAGTACTTC
TRBJ1-5,-,-,TRBV18,CASSPAEYNSNQPQHF,TGTGCCAGCTCACCGGCGGAATACAATAGCAATCAGCCCCAGCATTTT
TRBJ1-3,-,TRBD1,TRBV6-1,CASSEFGTAGNTIYF,TGTGCCAGCAGTGAATTTGGGACAGCTGGAAACACCATATATTTT
TRBJ1-4,-,TRBD1,TRBV6-6,CASSYSGQGSEKLFF,TGTGCCAGCAGTTACTCCGGACAGGGGAGCGAAAAACTGTTTTTT
TRBJ2-2,once,-,TRBV5-1,CASRMAGNTGELFF,TGCGCCAGCAGAATGGCAGGGAACACCGGGGAGCTGTTTTTT
TRBJ2-3,-,TRBD2,TRBV30,CAWREYGGGADTQYF,TGTGCCTGGAGAGAATATGGGGGAGGGGCAGATACGCAGTATTTT
TRBJ2-1,-,TRBD2,TRBV4-1,CASSRGLAGGYNEQFF,TGCGCCAGCAGCCGGGGACTAGCGGGGGGCTACAATGAGCAGTTCTTC
TRBJ1-1,-,TRBD1,TRBV30,CAWSGDRGVSEAFF,TGTGCCTGGAGTGGGGACAGGGGGGTGTCAGAAGCTTTCTTT
TRBJ1-1,-,-,TRBV7-2,CASSFRTLAAPEAFF,TGTGCCAGCAGCTTTAGGACTTTGGCGGCGCCTGAAGCTTTCTTT
TRBJ1-1,few,-,TRBV6-5,CASSYPKAGTIEAFF,TGTGCCAGCAGTTACCCAAAGGCGGGGACTATTGAAGCTTTCTTT
TRBJ1-1,-,TRBD1,TRBV5-6,CASSVRTGRNTEAFF,TGTGCCAGCAGCGTACGGACAGGCAGGAACACTGAAGCTTTCTTT
TRBJ1-2,once,-,TRBV2,CASRGGINYGYTF,TGTGCCAGCAGGGGGGGAATTAACTATGGCTACACCTTC
TRBJ1-5,-,-,TRBV15,CATSSLNAGNQPQHF,TGTGCCACCAGCAGTCTAAACGCGGGGAATCAGCCCCAGCATTTT
TRBJ1-2,-,-,TRBV7-2,CASSFGGTYGYTF,TGTGCCAGCAGCTTTGGGGGGACCTATGGCTACACCTTC
TRBJ2-1,once,TRBD2,TRBV5-4,CASSLQIAGGYEQFF,TGTGCCAGCAGCTTGCAGATAGCGGGGGGGTATGAGCAGTTCTTC
TRBJ1-5,-,-,TRBV2,CASSEDRTNQPQHF,TGTGCCAGCAGTGAAGACAGGACCAATCAGCCCCAGCATTTT
TRBJ2-2,few,-,TRBV23-1,CASRREGQGASSGGAEIGELFF,TGCGCCAGCAGGAGGGAGGGACAGGGGGCGTCTAGCGGGGGGGCTGAAATCGGGGAGCTGTTTTTT
TRBJ2-2,-,-,TRBV5-1,CASSLTTGELFF,TGCGCCAGCTCGCTAACCACCGGGGAGCTGTTTTTT
TRBJ2-7,once,TRBD1,TRBV5-1,CASSWTGEGYEQYF,TGCGCCAGCAGCTGGACAGGGGAGGGGTACGAGCAGTACTTC
TRBJ2-5,-,TRBD1,TRBV5-4,CASSSDRVGTQYF,TGTGCCAGCAGCTCTGACAGGGTCGGGACCCAGTACTTC
TRBJ2-1,-,-,TRBV14,CASNPGGGASYNEQFF,TGTGCCAGCAACCCGGGAGGGGGCGCGTCCTACAATGAGCAGTTCTTC
TRBJ1-3,-,-,TRBV7-8,CASSPWRGGNTIYF,TGTGCCAGCAGCCCCTGGCGAGGTGGAAACACCATATATTTT
TRBJ2-3,-,-,TRBV25-1,CASSDPTGGLTDTQYF,TGTGCCAGCAGTGATCCCACGGGGGGCCTTACAGATACGCAGTATTTT
TRBJ2-1,-,TRBD1,TRBV6-5,CASSLQGQIATEQFF,TGTGCCAGCAGCCTACAGGGGCAAATCGCGACAGAGCAGTTCTTC
TRBJ1-4,-,-,TRBV5-1,CASSLSSTENEKLFF,TGCGCCAGCAGCTTGTCATCGACAGAAAATGAAAAACTGTTTTTT
TRBJ2-7,-,-,TRBV7-6,CASSPRGAYYYEQYF,TGTGCCAGCAGCCCCCGCGGGGCCTATTACTACGAGCAGTACTTC
TRBJ1-3,-,-,TRBV27,CASSYRTGGGGSTIYF,TGTGCCAGCAGTTATCGGACCGGGGGGGGTGGAAGCACCATATATTTT
TRBJ1-2,once,TRBD1,TRBV6-5,CASSLRQGGYTF,TGTGCCAGCAGTCTGCGACAGGGTGGCTACACCTTC
TRBJ1-2,-,-,TRBV2,CASSESGQYGYTF,TGTGCCAGCAGTGAGTCCGGACAGTATGGCTACACCTTC
TRBJ1-3,-,-,TRBV5-6,CASRPSSGNTIYF,TGTGCCAGCAGACCGAGCTCTGGAAACACCATATATTTT
TRBJ1-1,once,TRBD1,TRBV5-4,CASSFPAGGEGTEAFF,TGTGCCAGCAGCTTTCCTGCAGGGGGAGAAGGCACTGAAGCTTTCTTT
TRBJ2-7,-,TRBD1,TRBV5-6,CASSFRDRAGEQYF,TGTGCCAGCAGCTTCAGAGACAGGGCAGGCGAGCAGTACTTC
TRBJ2-1,-,-,TRBV5-1,CASSLAQGGYNEQFF,TGCGCCAGCAGCTTGGCCCAGGGCGGCTACAATGAGCAGTTCTTC
TRBJ1-1,-,-,TRBV10-3,CAISSGGGYTEAFF,TGTGCCATCAGCTCGGGGGGAGGGTACACTGAAGCTTTCTTT
TRBJ1-2,-,TRBD1,TRBV2,CASTDRGKDYGYTF,TGTGCCAGCACCGACAGGGGTAAGGACTATGGCTACACCTTC
TRBJ1-2,-,-,TRBV5-4,CASSLDSYGYTF,TGTGCCAGCAGCTTGGACTCCTATGGCTACACCTTC
TRBJ1-2,-,-,TRBV28,CASSSPGLRYGYTF,TGTGCCAGCAGTTCCCCCGGACTGCGGTATGGCTACACCTTC
TRBJ1-4,once,-,TRBV9,CASSVYGGEEDEKLFF,TGTGCCAGCAGCGTTTATGGGGGGGAAGAGGATGAAAAACTGTTTTTT
TRBJ2-7,-,TRBD1,TRBV6-1,CASSDSPGQIYEQYF,TGTGCCAGCAGTGATAGCCCGGGACAGATCTACGAGCAGTACTTC
TRBJ1-1,-,-,TRBV11-3,CASSPDMGNTEAFF,TGTGCCAGCAGCCCGGACATGGGAAACACTGAAGCTTTCTTT
TRBJ2-3,-,TRBD2,TRBV6-4,CATAPSGGLDTQYF,TGTGCCACCGCGCCTAGCGGGGGGCTAGATACGCAGTATTTT
TRBJ2-7,-,-,TRBV30,CAWSLGGEGYEQYF,TGTGCCTGGAGTTTAGGGGGGGAGGGTTACGAGCAGTACTTC
TRBJ2-7,-,TRBD1,TRBV6-5,CASSDLTGTFYEQYF,TGTGCCAGCAGCGATCTGACAGGGACGTTCTACGAGCAGTACTTC
TRBJ2-7,-,-,TRBV5-1,CASSLTRDSYEQYF,TGCGCCAGCAGCTTGACCCGGGACTCCTACGAGCAGTACTTC
TRBJ1-4,-,TRBD1,TRBV30,CACHRGNEKLFF,TGTGCCTGCCACAGGGGGAATGAAAAACTGTTTTTT
TRBJ1-3,once,-,TRBV2,CASSVAGRGNTIYF,TGTGCCAGCAGTGTGGCAGGGCGAGGAAACACCATATATTTT
TRBJ1-2,-,TRBD1,TRBV30,CAWSATGNYGYTF,TGTGCCTGGAGCGCGACAGGGAACTATGGCTACACCTTC
TRBJ1-4,few,-,TRBV10-2,CASSEGHGKEKLFF,TGCGCCAGCAGTGAAGGGCACGGGAAAGAAAAACTGTTTTTT
TRBJ2-5,-,-,TRBV29-1,CSAPRGGEETQYF,TGCAGCGCCCCTAGGGGGGGGGAAGAGACCCAGTACTTC
TRBJ2-2,-,TRBD2,TRBV5-6,CASSFSGGQRLFF,TGTGCCAGCAGCTTTAGCGGGGGCCAAAGGCTGTTTTTT
TRBJ2-7,-,-,TRBV4-1,CASSQDFTVGLYEQYF,TGCGCCAGCAGCCAAGATTTTACAGTTGGACTCTACGAGCAGTACTTC
TRBJ2-7,-,TRBD2,TRBV11-2,CASSWSGGANEQYF,TGTGCCAGCAGCTGGAGCGGGGGGGCAAACGAGCAGTACTTC
TRBJ1-5,-,-,TRBV5-1,CASSLEGGMGQPQHF,TGCGCCAGCAGCTTGGAAGGGGGTATGGGTCAGCCCCAGCATTTT